Presented here are 20 T cell receptor beta chains from one specimen sequenced in a study of blood T cell repertoires in COVID-19. Sequencing used immunoSEQ multiplex PCR; TCRdb keeps in-frame clones, though not all of them. The table records around 300,000 clones, approximately 89% of them present only once. Material for sequencing was PBMCs or T cells enriched from blood (not recorded which). The receptors stem from a woman aged 18-29 years who had recovered from COVID-19.

The chain couples TRBV24-1 to TRBJ1-2; TRBD1 matches 8 bases. Per the germline V gene, CDR1 is KGHDR and CDR2 is SFDVKD. The ends lost 3 bases at V and 10 bases at J; junction bases unmatched: 12. The CDR3 loop spans 15 amino acids. The DNA for the CDR3 is TGTGCCACCAGTGATGGGGGACAGGTAACGAATGTCTACACCTTC. Translating gives CATSDGGQVTNVYTF.

V is TRBV2 and J is TRBJ2-6; D gene uncertain. Trimming left V 7 bases short and J 2 bases short, with 3 bases between. The CDR3 consists of 12 residues. Germline V gene lookup returns CDR1 SNHLY and CDR2 FYNNEI. In DNA form, the CDR3 reads TGTGCCAGCACGGCTGGGGCCAACGTCCTGACTTTC. Amino acid sequence: CASTAGANVLTF.

This chain links TRBV11-2 with TRBJ2-2; 9 bases line up with TRBD1. Trimming took 0 bases from V and 5 from J; bases not matched to a gene: 7. This CDR3 has 17 residues. From germline, CDR1 is SGHAT and CDR2 FQNNGV. The CDR3 sequence is CASSLDPDRGRTGELFF. The CDR3 bases are TGTGCCAGCAGCTTAGATCCCGACAGGGGGAGGACCGGGGAGCTGTTTTTT.

This clone was picked up one time. The junction does not match germline at one end; this may be a read error. This chain connects TRBV12-3 or TRBV12-4 to TRBJ1-1; 8 bases map to TRBD1. This CDR3 comprises 13 residues. The CDR3 DNA follows: TGTGCCAGCAGTTGGGGGACAGGTACTGCAGCTTTCTTT. As protein: CASSWGTGTAAFF.

V is TRBV13 and J is TRBJ2-3; tentatively, D is TRBD2 (5 bases). The CDR3 totals 15 residues. V lost 5 bases to trimming and J lost 2 bases, with 14 bases between them. The germline V gene has CDR1 PRHDT and CDR2 FYEKMQ (reference sequence). Here the CDR3 DNA reads TGTGCCAGCAGCCCCGGGGAGAGGGTCACAGATACGCAGTATTTT. This translates into CASSPGERVTDTQYF.

This clone was observed a single time. This chain connects TRBV5-4 to TRBJ2-3; possibly TRBD2 for D (6 bases). V lost 4 bases, J lost 5 bases, and 20 bases lay in between. The CDR3 is 16 amino acids. Germline V gives CDR1 SGHNT, CDR2 YYREEE (reference sequence). The CDR3 coding sequence is TGTGCCAGCAGCGCGGGACTTCCGAAGACGAAAGATACGCAGTATTTT. Translated: CASSAGLPKTKDTQYF.

The V and J genes are TRBV9 and TRBJ2-3, with 9 bases that match TRBD2. The germline V gene encodes CDR1 SGDLS and CDR2 YYNGEE. This CDR3 region has 15 residues. J lost 4 bases, V lost 2 bases, and 5 bases had no gene match. DNA for the CDR3: TGTGCCAGCAGCGTTCGCGGGGGGGCCGCAGATACGCAGTATTTT. The encoded protein is CASSVRGGAADTQYF. The full variable domain, completed using reference TRBV9 and TRBJ2-3, is DSGVTQTPKHLITATGQRVTLRCSPRSGDLSVYWYQQSLDQGLQFLIQYYNGEERAKGNILERFSAQQFPDLHSELNLSSLELGDSALYFCASSVRGGAADTQYFGPGTRLTVL.

The chain combines TRBV19 with TRBJ1-4; 7 bases agree with TRBD1. The V and J ends lost 5 bases and 3 bases, in that order; junction bases with no gene match: 0. Germline V gene sequence: CDR1 LNHDA, CDR2 SQIVND (reference sequence). CDR3 length: 13 residues. The CDR3 is CASSDRANEKLFF. The CDR3 DNA follows: TGTGCCAGTAGTGACAGGGCTAATGAAAAACTGTTTTTT.

The rearrangement joins TRBV5-1 to TRBJ1-6; 10 bases line up with TRBD1. With V trimmed by 2 bases and J by 8 bases, 13 bases remained unmatched. CDR1 is SGHRS, CDR2 YFSETQ, per germline. CDR3 length equals 18 residues. CDR3 sequence (DNA): TGCGCCAGCAGCTTACCTTTATCCAGACAGGGGGCCTATTCACCCCTCCACTTT. Protein sequence: CASSLPLSRQGAYSPLHF.

This clone has a handful of counts. The genes are TRBV9 and TRBJ1-4; D is ambiguous. V lost 0 bases to trimming and J lost 8 bases, with 14 bases between them. This CDR3 comprises 15 residues. Germline V CDR1 and CDR2: SGDLS, YYNGEE. The CDR3 loop reads CASSVGSGSGEKLFF. CDR3 in DNA: TGTGCCAGCAGCGTAGGGTCGGGATCCGGAGAAAAACTGTTTTTT. The full variable domain, in which reference TRBV9 and TRBJ1-4 provide the parts outside the CDR3, is DSGVTQTPKHLITATGQRVTLRCSPRSGDLSVYWYQQSLDQGLQFLIQYYNGEERAKGNILERFSAQQFPDLHSELNLSSLELGDSALYFCASSVGSGSGEKLFFGSGTQLSVL.

The rearrangement joins TRBV4-3 to TRBJ1-1; the match to TRBD1 covers 9 bases. The junction had 9 bases not matched to a gene; V was cut back by 6 bases and J by 7 bases. This CDR3 is 14 amino acids long. CDR1 LGHNA and CDR2 YSLEER come from the germline V gene. CDR3 sequence (DNA): TGCGCCAGCAGTGTTACAGGGGGCGAGGGTGAAGCTTTCTTT. Translated: CASSVTGGEGEAFF.

This clone was seen a handful of times. The chain couples TRBV18 to TRBJ1-1, with 7 bases aligning to TRBD1. CDR1 KGHSH and CDR2 LQKENI come from the germline V gene. V lost 8 bases, J lost 1 base, and 7 bases stayed unmatched. This CDR3 is 14 amino acids long. This CDR3 reads CASTRDSKNTEAFF. CDR3 bases: TGTGCCAGCACTAGGGACAGCAAGAACACTGAAGCTTTCTTT.

The chain employs TRBV3-1 (or the pseudogene TRBV3-2) and TRBJ2-3; no clear D gene. Trimming stripped 5 bases from V and 13 bases from J, with 13 bases between. This CDR3 is built from 11 residues. Germline V gene lookup returns CDR1 LGHDT and CDR2 YNNKEL (reference sequence). The CDR3 bases are TGTGCCAGCAGCAAAACCGAGGAGAAGTATTTT. Encoded protein: CASSKTEEKYF.

The genes are TRBV2 and TRBJ2-1; TRBD2 is a possible D gene (5 bases). Trimming removed 10 bases from V and 2 bases from J, with 12 bases in between. This CDR3 comprises 13 residues. The germline CDR1 and CDR2 sequences are SNHLY and FYNNEI. CDR3 sequence: CATTEGPYNEQFF. The CDR3 DNA is TGTGCCACAACCGAGGGCCCCTACAATGAGCAGTTCTTC.

The chain uses TRBV7-2 and TRBJ2-3; a weak D match, TRBD1 (6 bases). V gave up 1 base and J gave up 2 bases, with 10 bases separating them. The germline V gene has CDR1 SGHTA and CDR2 FQGNSA. The CDR3 has 15 residues. The CDR3 sequence: CASSLGGPHTDTQYF. The CDR3 DNA reads as TGTGCCAGCAGCTTAGGGGGGCCCCACACAGATACGCAGTATTTT.

The gene calls are TRBV29-1 and TRBJ2-3; 8 nucleotides agree with TRBD1. The CDR3 spans 12 residues. Germline trimming cut 1 base from V and 11 bases from J; bases unmatched to any gene: 5. Germline V gene data show CDR1 as SQVTM and CDR2 as ANQGSEA. The CDR3 DNA sequence: TGCAGCGTTGAAGGGACAGGGCTGGGGCAGTATTTT. It translates to CSVEGTGLGQYF.

The sample holds one count of this clone. V and J are TRBV11-2 and TRBJ1-3; 9 bases are a match to TRBD1. Germline V gives CDR1 SGHAT, CDR2 FQNNGV. V gave up 5 bases and J gave up 0 bases; unmatched junction bases: 14. There are 19 residues in the CDR3. The DNA of the CDR3 is TGTGCCAGCAGCCAAGAGCGGTGGGGACAGGGTCTCTCTGGAAACACCATATATTTT. As protein: CASSQERWGQGLSGNTIYF.

This clone was seen just once. This chain joins TRBV4-1 and TRBJ2-5; 11 bases align to TRBD2. J lost 5 bases, V lost 1 base, and 3 bases had no gene match. CDR1 is MGHRA, CDR2 YSYEKL, per germline. The CDR3 is 15 amino acids. CDR3 sequence: CASSQVAGGLETQYF. CDR3 coding DNA: TGCGCCAGCAGCCAAGTAGCGGGGGGGCTGGAGACCCAGTACTTC.

V and J are TRBV29-1 and TRBJ2-1; D possibly corresponds to TRBD2 (6 bases). Per germline, CDR1 SQVTM and CDR2 ANQGSEA. Deletions cut 3 bases from V and 8 bases from J, with 20 bases between. CDR3 length equals 15 residues. CDR3 sequence reads: CSVDLNGAEGHEQFF. The DNA for the CDR3 is TGCAGCGTTGATCTAAACGGCGCGGAGGGCCATGAGCAGTTCTTC.

CDR3 nucleotide sequence: TGTGCCAGCACCTCATTCGCGGACGAGCAGTACTTC. Protein: CASTSFADEQYF. The rearrangement joins TRBV12-3 or TRBV12-4 to TRBJ2-7; D is ambiguous. Trimming removed 7 bases from V and 5 bases from J, with 12 bases in between. The CDR3 length is 12 residues.